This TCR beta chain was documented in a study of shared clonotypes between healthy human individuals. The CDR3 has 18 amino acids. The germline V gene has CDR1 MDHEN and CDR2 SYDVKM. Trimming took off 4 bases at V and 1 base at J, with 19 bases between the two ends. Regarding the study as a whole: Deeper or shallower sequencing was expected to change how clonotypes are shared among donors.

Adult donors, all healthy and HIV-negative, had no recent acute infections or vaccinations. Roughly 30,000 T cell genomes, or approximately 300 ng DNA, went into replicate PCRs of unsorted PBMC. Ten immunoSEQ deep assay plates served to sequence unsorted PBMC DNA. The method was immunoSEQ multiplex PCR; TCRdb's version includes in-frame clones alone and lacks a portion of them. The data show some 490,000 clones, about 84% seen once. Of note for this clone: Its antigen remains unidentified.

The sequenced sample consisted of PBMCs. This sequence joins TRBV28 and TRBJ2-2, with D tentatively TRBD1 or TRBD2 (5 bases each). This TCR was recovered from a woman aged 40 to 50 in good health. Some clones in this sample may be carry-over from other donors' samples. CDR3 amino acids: CASSSGWVRDGNTGELFF. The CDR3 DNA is TGTGCCAGCAGTTCGGGTTGGGTTCGGGACGGGAACACCGGGGAGCTGTTTTTT.